This T cell receptor (beta chain) was profiled in a study of beta chain features in type 1 diabetes. About this clone itself: What it binds is unknown.

Whole-study results and caveats: Shortening that was moderate but significant affected the TCRB CDR3s of Type 1 diabetes patients in all four CD4+ subsets. When VDJ junctions were examined, type 1 diabetes patients showed fewer insertions and more deletions. The naive, central memory and Treg TCRB repertoires showed an apparent similarity that was greater among patients than among healthy donors.

As every portion of the isolated RNA was reverse transcribed, the sequencing read expressed TCRB transcripts. Sequenced by immunoSEQ multiplex PCR; TCRdb stores in-frame clones only, minus some. The sample lists around 140,000 clones, approximately 10% occurring once. V shed 4 bases and J 5 bases; nucleotides not matched to a gene: 5. The CDR3 loop spans 15 amino acids. Germline V CDR1 and CDR2: SGHRS, YFSETQ. The receptor's source is a young man with type 1 diabetes. The sample comprised central memory CD4+ T cells from blood. The gene calls are TRBV5-1 and TRBJ1-6, with 8 bases aligning to TRBD1. CDR3 sequence reads: CASSVDRVDNSPLHF. CDR3 nucleotide sequence: TGCGCCAGCAGCGTGGACAGGGTGGATAATTCACCCCTCCACTTT.